This record covers a single TCR beta chain. Its antigen is still unknown. This entry belongs to a study of T cell responses to AZD1222 COVID-19 vaccine. Notes on the study in general: Breadth and depth of Spike-specific TCRs rose after two AZD1222 doses. At baseline, just five or six AZD1222 recipients tested seropositive. The donors showed a predominance of white British ancestry and of females, with possible underestimation of clonal diversity.

After removal of 2 bases from V and 2 bases from J, the junction contained 6 bases not matched to a gene. The CDR3 extends over 16 amino acids. From germline, CDR1 is SNHLY and CDR2 FYNNEI. Method: immunoSEQ multiplex PCR; TCRdb's copy keeps in-frame clones and lacks some. The profile shows 160,000 or so clones, roughly 90% of them singletons. The clonotype comes from an adult who received the AZD1222 COVID-19 vaccine. The sequencing used peripheral blood, collected 28 days after the second AZD1222 dose. V is TRBV2 and J is TRBJ2-3, with 8 bases fitting TRBD2. In DNA, the CDR3 is TGTGCCAGCAGTGAAAAGCGGGAGACTTACACAGATACGCAGTATTTT. It is translated as CASSEKRETYTDTQYF.